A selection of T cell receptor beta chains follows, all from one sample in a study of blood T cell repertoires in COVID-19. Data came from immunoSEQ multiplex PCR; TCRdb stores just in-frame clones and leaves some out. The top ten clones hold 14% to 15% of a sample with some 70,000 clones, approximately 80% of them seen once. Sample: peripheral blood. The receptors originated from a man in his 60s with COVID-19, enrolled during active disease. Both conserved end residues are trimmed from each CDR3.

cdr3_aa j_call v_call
ASSQGLAAGETQY TRBJ2-5 TRBV14
ASTQWVDSDIQY TRBJ2-4 TRBV6-5
ASSLGGRAHEQY TRBJ2-7 TRBV11-3
ASRPTGTSGVYGYT TRBJ1-2 TRBV5-1
ASSLEQGRTEAF TRBJ1-1 TRBV7-9
ASSWGSVTSGNTIY TRBJ1-3 TRBV5-4
ASMGATGNHEQY TRBJ2-7 TRBV6-5
ASSLDSGGGQF TRBJ2-1 TRBV5-1
ASSYSRQGISPLH TRBJ1-6 TRBV6-5
ASSRDTNTEAF TRBJ1-1 TRBV18
SGRDSEGSPLH TRBJ1-6 TRBV29-1
ASSSTGGGFTEAF TRBJ1-1 TRBV6-5
ASSLNGLRGELF TRBJ2-2 TRBV11-3
ASSLIGNEQF TRBJ2-1 TRBV7-3
SVEGRPGSYEQY TRBJ2-7 TRBV29-1
ASRERTGGGSQPQH TRBJ1-5 TRBV2
ASSAGTPGTGELF TRBJ2-2 TRBV2
SVVRDIPYNEQF TRBJ2-1 TRBV29-1
ASSWGTSGFYEQY TRBJ2-7 TRBV5-1
ASSQSGRALF TRBJ2-1 TRBV14
ASSLMVSGNREQY TRBJ2-7 TRBV7-2
ASSQTGQSGYT TRBJ1-2 TRBV12-3/TRBV12-4
ASSYFSGEQGYT TRBJ1-2 TRBV6-5
ASNRQGKF TRBJ2-1 TRBV6-5
ASRQGNREETQY TRBJ2-5 TRBV6-5
ASSQGTTTDTQY TRBJ2-3 TRBV3-1/TRBV3-2
ASSQVAALNTEAF TRBJ1-1 TRBV3-1/TRBV3-2
ASSALAGGGYNEQF TRBJ2-1 TRBV9
ATSRPGYEQF TRBJ2-1 TRBV15
ASSWGTGPQH TRBJ1-5 TRBV28
ASREDTNEVSPLH TRBJ1-6 TRBV6-4
AWNKLGTRHNEQF TRBJ2-1 TRBV30
ASSRGGRGGPGELF TRBJ2-2 TRBV7-2
ASSLDSSYEQY TRBJ2-7 TRBV7-9
ASGRSYNEQF TRBJ2-1 TRBV30
ASSPSGRASQETQY TRBJ2-5 TRBV4-2
ASSSGIYNEQF TRBJ2-1 TRBV10-2
ASSPAGGRNQPQH TRBJ1-5 TRBV5-4
ASSSDRADTQY TRBJ2-3 TRBV2
ASSLPPMNYGYT TRBJ1-2 TRBV28
ATSVGGAGKDTQY TRBJ2-3 TRBV10-3
ASSSWAYGYT TRBJ1-2 TRBV7-2
ANSPLGLAGVNGGEQF TRBJ2-1 TRBV3-1/TRBV3-2
ASKHGQGAWDGYT TRBJ1-2 TRBV5-1
ATSRDLQGSTDTQY TRBJ2-3 TRBV15
ASSVLAGTDTQY TRBJ2-3 TRBV2
ASRTGTGYLEQY TRBJ2-7 TRBV5-1
ASSFSGGSYNEQF TRBJ2-1 TRBV7-3
ASSRSADTQY TRBJ2-3 TRBV12-3/TRBV12-4
ASNEGQGNEQY TRBJ2-7 TRBV5-1
SASRGYGYT TRBJ1-2 TRBV20-1